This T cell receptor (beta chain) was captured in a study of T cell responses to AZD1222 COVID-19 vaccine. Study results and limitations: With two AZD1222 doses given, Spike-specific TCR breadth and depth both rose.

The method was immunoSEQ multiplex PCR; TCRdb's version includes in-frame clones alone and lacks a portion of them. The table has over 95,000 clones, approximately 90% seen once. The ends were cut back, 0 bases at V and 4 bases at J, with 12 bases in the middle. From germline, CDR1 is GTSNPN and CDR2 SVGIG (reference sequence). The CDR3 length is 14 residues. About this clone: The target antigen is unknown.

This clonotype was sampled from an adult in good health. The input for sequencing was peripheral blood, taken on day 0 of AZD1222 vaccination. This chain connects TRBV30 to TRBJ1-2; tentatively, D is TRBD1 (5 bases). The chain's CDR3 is CAWSVSRDAYGYTF. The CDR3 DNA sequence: TGTGCCTGGAGTGTATCGAGGGACGCCTATGGCTACACCTTC.